A single sample is the source of the 28 T cell receptor beta chains below, sequenced in a study of vaccination effects on CD4 cells after COVID-19. Libraries were prepared by immunoSEQ multiplex PCR; TCRdb keeps only in-frame clonotypes and omits some of them. The data hold 13,000 or so clones, with approximately 73% observed a single time. Their antigens are not known. Before any sequencing was done, the ViraFEST assay used viral peptide pools to expand antigen-specific CD4+ T cells. The culture ran for under eleven days, and then CD4+ T cells were isolated. This individual contracted SARS-CoV-2 between March and December 2020, as verified by PCR. Everyone in the study got two shots of either the BNT162b2 or mRNA-1273 vaccine. The source material was CD4+ T cells from PBMCs cultured with HCoV-NL63 spike peptides, sampled after COVID-19 vaccination. These receptors all come from a human donor who had a prior SARS-CoV-2 infection.

The rearrangement links TRBV12-5 to TRBJ1-4; the match to TRBD1 covers 10 bases. The CDR3 is 18 residues long. The V gene's germline CDR1 is LGHNT and CDR2 FRNRAP. Unmatched junction bases numbered 12, after V lost 0 bases and J lost 8 bases. Written as DNA, the CDR3 is TGTGCTAGTGGTTTGGTACTCGGACAGGGGGGGCCAAGGGAAAAACTGTTTTTT. Residues: CASGLVLGQGGPREKLFF.

The chain employs TRBV7-8 and TRBJ1-3; the D is unclear. CDR1 is SGHVS, CDR2 FQNEAQ, per germline. The CDR3 is 15 amino acids. Trimming took off 1 base at V and 0 bases at J, with 7 bases between the two ends. The CDR3 loop is CASSLVPSSGNTIYF. The DNA for the CDR3 is TGTGCCAGCAGCTTAGTACCGAGCTCTGGAAACACCATATATTTT.

Only a few counts were recorded for this clone. This chain joins TRBV7-2 and TRBJ2-7; either TRBD1 or TRBD2 may supply D (5 bases each). V lost 5 bases to trimming and J lost 6 bases, with 11 bases between them. The CDR3 extends over 12 amino acids. CDR1 is SGHTA, CDR2 FQGNSA, per germline. For the CDR3, the DNA is TGTGCCAGCAGCCCCTGGGGGTTCGAGCAGTACTTC. It encodes CASSPWGFEQYF.

V is TRBV7-6 and J is TRBJ2-3; 8 positions agree with TRBD2. Germline V gene data show CDR1 as SGHVS and CDR2 as FNYEAQ. The junction had 5 bases not matched to a gene; V was cut back by 7 bases and J by 5 bases. CDR3 length: 13 amino acids. Here the CDR3 DNA reads TGTGCCAGCAACCACCGGGAGGGAGATACGCAGTATTTT. Translating gives CASNHREGDTQYF.

The genes are TRBV5-1 and TRBJ1-2; D may be TRBD1 (5 bases). This CDR3 has 14 residues. V dropped 0 bases and J dropped 6 bases, with 12 bases sitting between them. CDR1 and CDR2 (germline): SGHRS, YFSETQ. CDR3 in amino acids: CASSLERGRDGYTF. CDR3 sequence (DNA): TGCGCCAGCAGCTTGGAGCGGGGGAGGGATGGCTACACCTTC.

The table lists this clone with a count of one. The chain links TRBV5-6 to TRBJ2-3; 11 nucleotides line up with TRBD2. V dropped 4 bases and J dropped 5; count of bases not matched to a gene: 3. Germline lookup yields CDR1 SGHDT and CDR2 YYEEEE. This CDR3 is 14 amino acids long. The CDR3 sequence is CASSIGLAGDTQYF. CDR3 nucleotide sequence: TGTGCCAGCAGCATCGGACTAGCGGGAGATACGCAGTATTTT.

J is TRBJ2-3 and V is TRBV10-3; 14 bases line up with TRBD2. The CDR3 extends over 16 amino acids. J gave up 4 bases and V 10 bases, and 10 bases lay outside the gene matches. The germline V gene encodes CDR1 ENHRY and CDR2 SYGVKD. Written as DNA, the CDR3 is TGTGCCACCCAACCGGGACTAGCGGGAGTAGCAGATACGCAGTATTTT. It is translated as CATQPGLAGVADTQYF.

This chain connects TRBV5-1 to TRBJ2-7, with 7 nucleotides matching TRBD2. From germline, CDR1 is SGHRS and CDR2 YFSETQ. The CDR3 sequence is 16 residues long. V was pared by 0 bases and J by 0 bases, with 6 bases of the junction left unmatched. CDR3 protein: CASSLANLADSYEQYF. In DNA, the CDR3 is TGCGCCAGCAGCTTGGCCAATCTAGCGGACTCCTACGAGCAGTACTTC.

The chain is built from TRBV5-1 and TRBJ1-5; the match to TRBD1 covers 7 bases. The V gene's germline CDR1 is SGHRS and CDR2 YFSETQ. J gave up 7 bases and V 4 bases, and 11 bases lay outside the gene matches. The CDR3 runs 15 residues. The CDR3 DNA is TGCGCCAGCAGCGCCGGGACAGACTTTGGGCAGCCCCAGCATTTT. It translates to CASSAGTDFGQPQHF.

The chain uses TRBV27 and TRBJ1-1; D is undetermined. This CDR3 region has 13 residues. V lost 3 bases and J 1 base, leaving 6 bases between the germline ends. CDR1 is MNHEY and CDR2 is SMNVEV in the germline V gene (reference sequence). CDR3 DNA: TGTGCCAGCAGTTTGAGGAGGAACACTGAAGCTTTCTTT. It codes for CASSLRRNTEAFF.

The chain couples TRBV28 to TRBJ2-7; 8 bases map to TRBD2. From germline, CDR1 is MDHEN and CDR2 SYDVKM. V shed 7 bases, J shed 4 bases, and the junction held 9 bases outside the gene matches. The CDR3 runs 14 residues. The CDR3 coding sequence is TGTGCCAGCATCAAGGGACTAGGGGAGTACGAGCAGTACTTC. Its protein product is CASIKGLGEYEQYF.

This chain connects TRBV7-2 to TRBJ1-2; TRBD1 is a possible D gene (5 bases). CDR1 is SGHTA, CDR2 FQGNSA, per germline. The CDR3 is made up of 13 amino acids. V was shortened by 3 bases and J by 6 bases, with 11 bases between the two germline ends. CDR3: CASSFGTGDGYTF. CDR3 sequence (DNA): TGTGCCAGCAGCTTCGGGACGGGGGATGGCTACACCTTC.

In DNA, the CDR3 is TGTGCCAGCAGTGCAGGACTAGCGGGGGGGCAAGATACGCAGTATTTT. Residues: CASSAGLAGGQDTQYF. The chain recombines TRBV6-1 with TRBJ2-3; 15 bases match TRBD2. The germline V gene encodes CDR1 MNHNS and CDR2 SASEGT. The J segment lost 5 bases and the V segment lost 4 bases, leaving 4 bases of the junction unmatched. The CDR3 contains 16 residues.

The chain is built from TRBV2 and TRBJ2-7, with unresolved D. Trimming shortened V by 7 bases and J by 6 bases, and 16 bases separated the two germline ends. The length of the CDR3 is 13 residues. CDR1 and CDR2 from the germline V gene are SNHLY and FYNNEI. CDR3: CASTREATGEQYF. CDR3 bases: TGTGCCAGCACTCGAGAAGCGACGGGCGAGCAGTACTTC.

The chain employs TRBV2 and TRBJ2-1; D not resolved. CDR1 is SNHLY, CDR2 FYNNEI, per germline. V was shortened by 4 bases and J by 6 bases, with 10 bases between the two germline ends. This CDR3 spans 13 amino acids. DNA of the CDR3: TGTGCCAGCAGTGCCCGACTGGGCAATGAGCAGTTCTTC. Translated: CASSARLGNEQFF.

This chain connects TRBV5-1 to TRBJ2-1, with 14 nucleotides matching TRBD2. Trimming removed 5 bases from V and 6 bases from J; junction bases left unmatched: 4. The CDR3 loop spans 15 amino acids. Germline CDR1 reads SGHRS; CDR2 reads YFSETQ. DNA for the CDR3: TGCGCCAGCAGACCCGGGACTAGCGGGAGCAATGAGCAGTTCTTC. Protein product: CASRPGTSGSNEQFF. Variable domain in full (rest from reference TRBV5-1 and TRBJ2-1): KAGVTQTPRYLIKTRGQQVTLSCSPISGHRSVSWYQQTPGQGLQFLFEYFSETQRNKGNFPGRFSGRQFSNSRSEMNVSTLELGDSALYLCASRPGTSGSNEQFFGPGTRLTVL.

The chain recombines TRBV6-2 or TRBV6-3 with TRBJ2-7; TRBD1 matches at 10 bases. Trimming cost V 6 bases and J 2 bases; bases outside gene matches: 10. This CDR3 is built from 16 residues. Per the germline V gene, CDR1 is MNHEY and CDR2 is SVGEGT. The DNA of the CDR3 is TGTGCCAGCAGCTCAAATCCGGGACAGGGGACCTACGAGCAGTACTTC. Residues: CASSSNPGQGTYEQYF.

This clone turned up a few times. The chain recombines TRBV2 with TRBJ2-5; no firm D call. The CDR3 consists of 12 residues. V was pared by 5 bases and J by 3 bases, with 7 bases between. Germline-derived CDR1 and CDR2 are SNHLY and FYNNEI. CDR3 sequence reads: CASSYEKETQYF. CDR3 nucleotides: TGTGCCAGCAGTTACGAGAAAGAGACCCAGTACTTC.

The chain recombines TRBV7-8 with TRBJ1-4; 11 bases fit TRBD1. From germline, CDR1 is SGHVS and CDR2 FQNEAQ. V lost 6 bases to trimming and J lost 11 bases; unmatched junction nucleotides: 8. The CDR3 is 14 amino acids. The CDR3 DNA is TGTGCCAGCAGGCCCGGGACAGGGGGTGTTAAACTGTTTTTT. Residues: CASRPGTGGVKLFF.

This chain joins TRBV19 and TRBJ2-7; D gene unclear. Germline CDR1 LNHDA, CDR2 SQIVND (reference sequence). This CDR3 is built from 15 residues. Trimming left V 1 base short and J 2 bases short, with 12 bases between. CDR3 in amino acids: CASSIAPQETYEQYF. Written as DNA, the CDR3 is TGTGCCAGTAGTATAGCCCCTCAGGAAACCTACGAGCAGTACTTC. Filled out from reference TRBV19 and TRBJ2-7, the complete variable domain reads DGGITQSPKYLFRKEGQNVTLSCEQNLNHDAMYWYRQDPGQGLRLIYYSQIVNDFQKGDIAEGYSVSREKKESFPLTVTSAQKNPTAFYLCASSIAPQETYEQYFGPGTRLTVT.

The J gene is TRBJ2-1, the V gene TRBV6-1, with D perhaps TRBD1 (6 bases). V was clipped by 2 bases and J by 7 bases, with 9 bases between them. This CDR3 has 13 residues. Per germline, CDR1 MNHNS and CDR2 SASEGT. Written as DNA, the CDR3 is TGTGCCAGCAGTGAACAGGGGTGGAATGAGCAGTTCTTC. Translating it yields CASSEQGWNEQFF.

The chain uses TRBV9 and TRBJ2-3, with a possible D match to TRBD2 (7 bases). Germline V gene lookup returns CDR1 SGDLS and CDR2 YYNGEE. V was shortened by 0 bases and J by 5 bases, with 10 bases between the two germline ends. This CDR3 region has 14 residues. The CDR3 here is CASSVGGGRDTQYF. CDR3 nucleotides: TGTGCCAGCAGCGTAGGCGGGGGCAGAGATACGCAGTATTTT.

The chain has TRBV21-1 and TRBJ1-1; the D call in the table, TRBD1, was not verified against the DNA. TRBV21-1 is designated a pseudogene. This CDR3 has 13 amino acids. CDR3 sequence (DNA): TGTGCCCTTGGAAAGGGGATGAACACTGAAGCTTTCTTT. Its translation is CALGKGMNTEAFF.

The genes are TRBV5-1 and TRBJ2-3; 9 bases agree with TRBD2. The ends lost 2 bases at V and 1 base at J; junction bases unmatched: 5. The CDR3 extends over 16 amino acids. Germline loops: CDR1 SGHRS, CDR2 YFSETQ. This CDR3 reads CASSFAAGGGTDTQYF. In DNA, the CDR3 is TGCGCCAGCAGCTTCGCAGCGGGAGGAGGCACAGATACGCAGTATTTT.

By share, this clone counts as medium-sized. V is TRBV9 and J is TRBJ2-1; D remains ambiguous. Germline CDR1 SGDLS, CDR2 YYNGEE. Between the trimmed V and J ends, which lost 0 bases and 1 base, there was a span of 8 bases. The CDR3 extends over 15 amino acids. CDR3 nucleotide sequence: TGTGCCAGCAGCGTAGTGCCAGGTTCCTACAATGAGCAGTTCTTC. It yields the protein CASSVVPGSYNEQFF.

This rearrangement joins TRBV6-1 to TRBJ1-2, with 8 nucleotides matching TRBD1. Germline CDR1 MNHNS, CDR2 SASEGT. The V and J ends lost 7 bases and 4 bases, in that order; junction bases with no gene match: 11. The CDR3 has 15 amino acids. CDR3 DNA: TGTGCCAGCACTCCAGCAGGGACAGGAATCTATGGCTACACCTTC. This translates into CASTPAGTGIYGYTF.

The chain combines TRBV3-1 (or the pseudogene TRBV3-2) with TRBJ1-1; D is uncertain. This CDR3 is built from 14 residues. Per germline, CDR1 LGHDT and CDR2 YNNKEL (reference sequence). V lost 0 bases and J lost 1, with 6 bases in between. Written as DNA, the CDR3 is TGTGCCAGCAGCCAAGAACCAGAGAACACTGAAGCTTTCTTT. It is translated as CASSQEPENTEAFF.

The chain combines TRBV3-1 (or the pseudogene TRBV3-2) with TRBJ1-1, with D maybe TRBD1 (6 bases). Trimming stripped 0 bases from V and 1 base from J, with 18 bases between. The germline CDR1 and CDR2 sequences are LGHDT and YNNKEL (reference sequence). This CDR3 has 18 residues. CDR3 sequence: CASSQDSDSPLWNTEAFF. The CDR3, as DNA: TGTGCCAGCAGCCAAGATTCGGACAGCCCCCTTTGGAACACTGAAGCTTTCTTT.